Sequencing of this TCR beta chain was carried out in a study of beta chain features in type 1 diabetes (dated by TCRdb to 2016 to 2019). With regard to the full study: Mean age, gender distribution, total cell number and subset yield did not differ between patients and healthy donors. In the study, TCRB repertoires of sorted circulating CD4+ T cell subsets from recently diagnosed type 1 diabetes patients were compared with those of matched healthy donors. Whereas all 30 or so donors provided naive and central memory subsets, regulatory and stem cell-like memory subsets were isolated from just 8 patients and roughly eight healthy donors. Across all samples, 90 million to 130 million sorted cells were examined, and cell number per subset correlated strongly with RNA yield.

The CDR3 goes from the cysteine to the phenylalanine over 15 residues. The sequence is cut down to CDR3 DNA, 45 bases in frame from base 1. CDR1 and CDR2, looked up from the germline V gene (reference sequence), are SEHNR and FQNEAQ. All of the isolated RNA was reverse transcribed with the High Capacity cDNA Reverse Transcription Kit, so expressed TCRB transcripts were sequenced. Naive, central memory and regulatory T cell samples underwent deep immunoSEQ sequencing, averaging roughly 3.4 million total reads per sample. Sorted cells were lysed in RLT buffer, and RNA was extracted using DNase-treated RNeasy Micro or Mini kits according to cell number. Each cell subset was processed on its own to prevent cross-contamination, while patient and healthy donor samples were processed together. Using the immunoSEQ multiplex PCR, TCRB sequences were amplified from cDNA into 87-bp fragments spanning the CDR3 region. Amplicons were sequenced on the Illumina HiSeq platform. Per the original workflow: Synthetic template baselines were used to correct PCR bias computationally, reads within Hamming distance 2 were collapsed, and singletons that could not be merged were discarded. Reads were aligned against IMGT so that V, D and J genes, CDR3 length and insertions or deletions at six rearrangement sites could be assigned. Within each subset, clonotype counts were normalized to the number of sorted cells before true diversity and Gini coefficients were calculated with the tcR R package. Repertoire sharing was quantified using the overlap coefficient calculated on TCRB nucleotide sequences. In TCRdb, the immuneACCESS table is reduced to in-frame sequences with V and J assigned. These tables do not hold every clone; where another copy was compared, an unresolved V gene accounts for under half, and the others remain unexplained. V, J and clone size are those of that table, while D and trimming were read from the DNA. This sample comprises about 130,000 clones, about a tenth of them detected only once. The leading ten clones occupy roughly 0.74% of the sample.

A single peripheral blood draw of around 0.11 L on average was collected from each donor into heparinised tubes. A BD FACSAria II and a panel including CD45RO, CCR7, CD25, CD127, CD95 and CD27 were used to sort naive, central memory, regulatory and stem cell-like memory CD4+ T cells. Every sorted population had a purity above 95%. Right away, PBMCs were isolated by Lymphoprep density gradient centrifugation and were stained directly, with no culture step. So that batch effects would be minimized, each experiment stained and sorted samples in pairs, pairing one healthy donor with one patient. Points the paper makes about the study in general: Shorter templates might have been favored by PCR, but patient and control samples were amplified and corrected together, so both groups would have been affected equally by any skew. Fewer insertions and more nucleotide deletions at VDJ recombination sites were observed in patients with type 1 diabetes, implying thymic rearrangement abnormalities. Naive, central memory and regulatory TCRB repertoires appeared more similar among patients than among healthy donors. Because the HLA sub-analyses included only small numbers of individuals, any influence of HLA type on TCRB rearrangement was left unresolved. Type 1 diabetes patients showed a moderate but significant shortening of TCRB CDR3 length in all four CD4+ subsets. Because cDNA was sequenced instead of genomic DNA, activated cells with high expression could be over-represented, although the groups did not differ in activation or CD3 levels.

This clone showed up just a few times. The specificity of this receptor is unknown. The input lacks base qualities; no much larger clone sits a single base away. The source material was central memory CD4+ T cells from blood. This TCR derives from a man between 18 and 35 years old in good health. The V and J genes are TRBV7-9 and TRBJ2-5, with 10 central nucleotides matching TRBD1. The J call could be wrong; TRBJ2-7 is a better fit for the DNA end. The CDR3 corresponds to CASSSGQGFSYEQYF. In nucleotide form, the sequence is TGTGCCAGCAGCTCGGGACAGGGGTTTAGCTACGAGCAGTACTTC.